The present entry profiles one T cell receptor (beta chain) with its context. Its antigen is unknown. The data originate from a study of T cell repertoires in cytomegalovirus infection. Background on the study: It was recently identified HLA-C-restricted and well-studied HLA-B-restricted CMV epitopes that the study used. Shared public TCR beta signatures pointed to both CMV infection and a matching HLA type.

CDR3 length: 13 amino acids. The germline V gene has CDR1 SGHNT and CDR2 YENEEA. The V end lost 0 bases, the J end lost 8 bases, and 10 bases lay between the germline ends. Study-level points and caveats: Accumulated public TCR beta family frequency recognized individuals carrying CMV together with the relevant HLA. The ex vivo response was dominated by HLA-C-restricted CMV-specific TCR beta clonotypes.

TCRdb passed the reads through MiXCR, listing each CDR3 protein once. The sample lists about 900,000 distinct CDR3 sequences; roughly a third were seen once. The TCR originated in a human donor in good health (CMV status not recorded). Some clones in this sample may be carry-over from other donors' samples. The sample was cultured CD8+ T cells from PBMCs, taken from culture after CMV antigen stimulation. The rearrangement uses TRBV11-3 and TRBJ1-2; no clear D gene. The CDR3: CASSLDGIWGYTF. The CDR3 region has the DNA TGTGCCAGCAGCTTAGATGGCATCTGGGGCTACACCTTC.